The 18 T cell receptor beta chains below were found in one sample sequenced in a study of patients and donors after allogeneic stem cell transplantation. TCRdb called the RT-PCR reads again in MiXCR, with one record for every CDR3 protein. The sample comprises 150,000 to 200,000 distinct CDR3 sequences, 25% to 35% of which are singletons, and less than 3.5% rests with the top ten. Sequenced material: blood, either unsorted or a sorted T cell fraction (not recorded which). The receptor source for this set is a human donor who was either an allogeneic HSCT recipient or a stem cell or donor lymphocyte infusion donor (not recorded which). It is not recorded whose cells these are; they may come from a transplant donor.

In regard to this clonotype: A much larger clone lies a single base off, so this may be a read error. The chain uses TRBV20-1 and TRBJ1-6, with TRBD1 as a possible D gene (5 bases). Per germline, CDR1 DFQATT and CDR2 SNEGSKA (reference sequence). The CDR3 length is 13 residues. Deletions cut 1 base from V and 8 bases from J, with 9 bases between. The CDR3 region has the DNA TGCAGTGCTAGAGTCAGGGATCATTCACCCCTCCACTTT. Protein: CSARVRDHSPLHF.

This clonotype occurred many times. This sequence joins TRBV12-5 and TRBJ1-5, with unresolved D. V was clipped by 1 base and J by 5 bases, with 6 bases between them. Per the germline V gene, CDR1 is LGHNT and CDR2 is FRNRAP. The CDR3 loop spans 13 amino acids. This CDR3 reads CASGLGLDQPQHF. Here the CDR3 DNA reads TGTGCTAGTGGTTTGGGGTTAGATCAGCCCCAGCATTTT.

The rearrangement uses TRBV3-1 and TRBJ2-2, with TRBD2 identical over 11 bases. The trim removed 2 bases at V and 4 bases at J, leaving 6 bases unmatched. The CDR3 is 17 residues long. The germline gives CDR1 LGHDT, CDR2 YNNKEL (reference sequence). In DNA, the CDR3 is TGTGCCAGCAGCCAATCAGATGGACTAGCGGGCACCGGGGAGCTGTTTTTT. Protein product: CASSQSDGLAGTGELFF.

This clonotype showed up just a few times. The chain has TRBV20-1 and TRBJ1-6; no clear D gene. Germline CDR1 and CDR2: DFQATT and SNEGSKA (reference sequence). This CDR3 contains 14 residues. V was clipped by 3 bases and J by 5 bases, with 11 bases between them. DNA for the CDR3: TGCAGTGCTAGTAACCCGGAGAATAATTCACCCCTCCACTTT. Amino acids: CSASNPENNSPLHF.

The chain recombines TRBV5-1 with TRBJ2-1, with D possibly TRBD2 on 6 matching bases. The CDR3 runs to 14 residues. Trimming left V 6 bases short and J 4 bases short, with 14 bases between. Germline V gene lookup returns CDR1 SGHRS and CDR2 YFSETQ. CDR3 in DNA: TGCGCCAGCACCCCACTCGGGAGTTACAATGAGCAGTTCTTC. Encoded protein: CASTPLGSYNEQFF.

This clonotype showed up just a few times. The V call is TRBV7-9, the J call TRBJ2-5; TRBD1 aligns across 7 bases. The CDR3 runs to 15 residues. V was pared by 6 bases and J by 1 base, with 8 bases of the junction left unmatched. Germline V gives CDR1 SEHNR, CDR2 FQNEAQ (reference sequence). The CDR3 coding sequence is TGTGCCAGCAGAACTAACAGGGGCGGCCAAGAGACCCAGTACTTC. It encodes CASRTNRGGQETQYF.

This rearrangement joins TRBV5-6 to TRBJ2-1; 16 bases are shared with TRBD2. With V trimmed by 4 bases and J by 4 bases, 11 bases remained unmatched. The CDR3 sequence is 19 residues long. Per germline, CDR1 SGHDT and CDR2 YYEEEE. CDR3 sequence: CASSPLPGTSGRGYNEQFF. DNA of the CDR3: TGTGCCAGCAGCCCTCTCCCCGGGACTAGCGGGAGGGGTTACAATGAGCAGTTCTTC.

This clonotype was detected only a few times. V is TRBV6-2 or TRBV6-3 and J is TRBJ2-7, with TRBD2 matching 8 bases. V lost 2 bases to trimming and J lost 2 bases; unmatched junction nucleotides: 2. Germline values: CDR1 MNHEY, CDR2 SVGEGT. CDR3 length: 14 amino acids. CDR3 region: CASSYKGLAYEQYF. In nucleotides, the CDR3 is TGTGCCAGCAGTTACAAGGGACTAGCCTACGAGCAGTACTTC.

J is TRBJ2-2 and V is TRBV4-2; the D gene is possibly TRBD1 (6 bases). Trimming shortened V by 0 bases and J by 1 base, and 15 bases separated the two germline ends. This CDR3 comprises 18 residues. The germline CDR1 and CDR2 sequences are LGHNA and YNFKEQ. CDR3 bases: TGTGCCAGCAGCCAAGATACGGCAGGGGCGATGAACACCGGGGAGCTGTTTTTT. Residues: CASSQDTAGAMNTGELFF.

The V call is TRBV18, the J call TRBJ2-5; no clear D. The CDR3 contains 13 residues. In germline, CDR1 is KGHSH, CDR2 LQKENI. Trimming left V 0 bases short and J 4 bases short, with 6 bases between. For the CDR3, the DNA is TGTGCCAGCTCACCACCGGGCCCAGAGACCCAGTACTTC. It codes for CASSPPGPETQYF.

This clonotype was counted between two and nine times. The V and J genes are TRBV3-1 and TRBJ1-3, with TRBD1 as a possible D gene (5 bases). V was pared by 3 bases and J by 2 bases, with 20 bases between. The CDR3 loop spans 18 amino acids. In germline, CDR1 is LGHDT, CDR2 YNNKEL (reference sequence). The CDR3 nucleotides are TGTGCCAGCAGCCACTCGGGACCGTCGATACTTACTGGAAACACCATATATTTT. As protein: CASSHSGPSILTGNTIYF.

Many counts were recorded for this clonotype. V and J are TRBV20-1 and TRBJ1-1; D is possibly TRBD1 (6 bases). The CDR3 is 12 amino acids. Germline CDR1 is DFQATT and CDR2 is SNEGSKA (reference sequence). V dropped 5 bases and J dropped 3 bases, with 10 bases sitting between them. The CDR3 coding sequence is TGCAGTGCTCCCAGGGGATACACTGAAGCTTTCTTT. Protein product: CSAPRGYTEAFF.

The gene calls are TRBV14 and TRBJ2-1; weak D call: TRBD2 (5 bases). CDR3 length: 12 amino acids. The V end was cut by 8 bases, the J end by 7 bases, with 12 bases between. Per the germline V gene, CDR1 is SGHDN and CDR2 is FVKESK. DNA of the CDR3: TGTGCCAGCCGAAAGAGGGAAAATGAGCAGTTCTTC. It encodes CASRKRENEQFF.

The rearrangement uses TRBV7-8 and TRBJ1-5; 12 bases are shared with TRBD1. V trimming: 2 bases; J trimming: 2 bases; junction bases outside the gene matches: 10. CDR1 and CDR2 (germline): SGHVS, FQNEAQ. CDR3 length: 19 residues. The CDR3 bases are TGTGCCAGCAGCTTACAGGCCGGGACAGGGGGCTTCGGCAATCAGCCCCAGCATTTT. Encoded protein: CASSLQAGTGGFGNQPQHF. The full variable domain, with the rest looked up from reference TRBV7-8 and TRBJ1-5, is GAGVSQSPRYKVAKRGQDVALRCDPISGHVSLFWYQQALGQGPEFLTYFQNEAQLDKSGLPSDRFFAERPEGSVSTLKIQRTQQEDSAVYLCASSLQAGTGGFGNQPQHFGDGTRLSIL.

This clonotype came up a few times. The chain combines TRBV7-9 with TRBJ1-2, with D hard to call. V dropped 5 bases and J dropped 7 bases, with 8 bases sitting between them. This CDR3 is built from 11 residues. The V gene's germline CDR1 is SEHNR and CDR2 FQNEAQ (reference sequence). This CDR3 is CASSPPAGYTF. As DNA, the CDR3 is TGTGCCAGCAGCCCACCGGCTGGCTACACCTTC.

This chain connects TRBV7-9 to TRBJ1-1, with D possibly being TRBD1 (5 bases). The germline CDR1 and CDR2 sequences are SEHNR and FQNEAQ (reference sequence). V gave up 2 bases and J gave up 4 bases, with 11 bases separating them. There are 14 residues in the CDR3. In nucleotides, the CDR3 is TGTGCCAGCAGCTTAAGGGACGGGGGCACTGAAGCTTTCTTT. Protein product: CASSLRDGGTEAFF. The variable domain in full, completed from reference TRBV7-9 and TRBJ1-1, reads DTGVSQNPRHKITKRGQNVTFRCDPISEHNRLYWYRQTLGQGPEFLTYFQNEAQLEKSRLLSDRFSAERPKGSFSTLEIQRTEQGDSAMYLCASSLRDGGTEAFFGQGTRLTVV.

This clonotype showed up just once. In DNA, the CDR3 is TGTGCCAGCAGTCCGCTCTCGGGACTTTCAACGAACACCGGGGAGCTGTTTTTT. This codes for CASSPLSGLSTNTGELFF. J is TRBJ2-2 and V is TRBV6-2 or TRBV6-3; D perhaps matches TRBD2 (6 bases). Germline CDR1 and CDR2: MNHEY and SVGEGT. Trimming took 5 bases from V and 0 from J, leaving 19 bases between them. The CDR3 spans 18 residues.

The J gene is TRBJ2-1, the V gene TRBV5-1; either TRBD1 or TRBD2 may supply D (6 bases each). Germline values: CDR1 SGHRS, CDR2 YFSETQ. The V end was cut by 4 bases, the J end by 7 bases, with 15 bases between. The CDR3 sequence is 14 residues long. The CDR3 nucleotides read TGCGCCAGCAGCGCTTCCGTAGGGGGGAATGAGCAGTTCTTC. It yields the protein CASSASVGGNEQFF.